This entry concerns a single T cell receptor beta chain. Treatment of the sample: around 19 received Ad26.COV2.S at low or high dose, single or two shots; about 5 received placebo; per-sample allocation not given. The investigators took samples on day 63 after the first vaccine or placebo injection. Clones were read by immunoSEQ multiplex PCR, and TCRdb kept only the in-frame ones, dropping some. The sample has approximately 360,000 clones; around four fifths are singletons. Germline CDR1 is SGHRS and CDR2 is YFSETQ. J lost 4 bases, V lost 3 bases, and 5 bases had no gene match. The CDR3 is 16 residues long. This specimen comes from a study of Ad26.COV2.S vaccination and SARS-CoV-2 variants.

This specimen consisted of peripheral blood, obtained in a trial of Ad26.COV2.S vaccine versus placebo. J is TRBJ2-2 and V is TRBV5-1, with 11 bases that match TRBD2. This receptor was obtained from a person aged 18 to 59 who received the Ad26.COV2.S COVID-19 vaccine or a placebo. CDR3: CASSSLAGVSTGELFF. CDR3 in DNA: TGCGCCAGCAGCTCACTAGCGGGAGTGAGCACCGGGGAGCTGTTTTTT.